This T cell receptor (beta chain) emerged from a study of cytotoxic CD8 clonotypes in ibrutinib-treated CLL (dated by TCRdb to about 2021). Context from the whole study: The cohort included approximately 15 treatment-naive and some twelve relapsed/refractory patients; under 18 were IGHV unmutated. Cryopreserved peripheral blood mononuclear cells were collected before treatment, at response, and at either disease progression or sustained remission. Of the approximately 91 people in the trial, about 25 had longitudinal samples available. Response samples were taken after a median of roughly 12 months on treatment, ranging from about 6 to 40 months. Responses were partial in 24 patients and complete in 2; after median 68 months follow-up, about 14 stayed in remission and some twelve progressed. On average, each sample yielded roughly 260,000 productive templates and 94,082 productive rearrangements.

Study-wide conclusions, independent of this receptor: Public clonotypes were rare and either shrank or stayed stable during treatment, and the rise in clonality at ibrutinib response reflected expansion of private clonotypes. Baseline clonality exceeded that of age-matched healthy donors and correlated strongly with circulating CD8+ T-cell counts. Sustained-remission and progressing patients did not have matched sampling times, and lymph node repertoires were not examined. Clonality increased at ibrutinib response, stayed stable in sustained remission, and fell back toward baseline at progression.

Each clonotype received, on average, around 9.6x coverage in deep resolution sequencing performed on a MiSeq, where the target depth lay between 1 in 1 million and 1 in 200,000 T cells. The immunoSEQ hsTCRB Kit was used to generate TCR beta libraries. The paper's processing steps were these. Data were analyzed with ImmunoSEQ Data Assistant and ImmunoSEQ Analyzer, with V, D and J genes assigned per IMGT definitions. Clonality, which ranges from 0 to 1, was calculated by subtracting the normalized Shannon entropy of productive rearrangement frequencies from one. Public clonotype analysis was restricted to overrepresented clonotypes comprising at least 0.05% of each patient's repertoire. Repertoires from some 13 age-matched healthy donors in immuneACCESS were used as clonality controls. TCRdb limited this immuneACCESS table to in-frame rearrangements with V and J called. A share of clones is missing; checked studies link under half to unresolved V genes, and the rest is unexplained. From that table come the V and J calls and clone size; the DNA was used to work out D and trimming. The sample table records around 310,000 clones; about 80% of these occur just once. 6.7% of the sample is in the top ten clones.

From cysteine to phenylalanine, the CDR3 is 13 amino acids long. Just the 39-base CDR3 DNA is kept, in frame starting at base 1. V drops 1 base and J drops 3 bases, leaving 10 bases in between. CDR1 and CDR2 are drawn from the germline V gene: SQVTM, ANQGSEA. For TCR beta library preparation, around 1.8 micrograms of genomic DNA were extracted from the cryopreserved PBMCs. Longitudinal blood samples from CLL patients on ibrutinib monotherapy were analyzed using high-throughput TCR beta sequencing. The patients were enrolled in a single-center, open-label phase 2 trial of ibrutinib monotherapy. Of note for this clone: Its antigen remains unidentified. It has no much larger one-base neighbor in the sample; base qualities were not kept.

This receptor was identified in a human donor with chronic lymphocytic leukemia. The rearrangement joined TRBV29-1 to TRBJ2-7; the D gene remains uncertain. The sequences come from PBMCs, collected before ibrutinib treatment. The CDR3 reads CSVEGKKSYEQYF. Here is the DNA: TGCAGCGTTGAAGGTAAAAAAAGCTACGAGCAGTACTTC.